The 20 T cell receptor beta chains given below trace back to one sample, sequenced in a study of memory CD4+ T cells and cytomegalovirus serostatus. Single viable CD3+CD4+CD8-CD45RO+ cells were sorted as the memory CD4+ T cells. The data were produced by immunoSEQ multiplex PCR, yet TCRdb's version contains in-frame clones alone and is incomplete. Of 50,000 to 70,000 clones in the sample, 70% to 80% were seen once. The sample was memory CD4+ T cells from blood. Receptors were obtained from an adult in good health and CMV-seropositive.

The chain carries TRBV5-1 and TRBJ2-7; D may be TRBD1 or TRBD2 (5 bases each). Trimming stripped 4 bases from V and 0 bases from J, with 8 bases between. In germline, CDR1 is SGHRS, CDR2 YFSETQ. The CDR3 runs to 13 residues. CDR3 sequence: CASSPGPSYEQYF. CDR3 nucleotides: TGCGCCAGCAGCCCGGGGCCCTCCTACGAGCAGTACTTC.

The chain combines TRBV10-1 with TRBJ2-3; D is undetermined. Germline V gives CDR1 WNHNN, CDR2 SYGVQD (reference sequence). The CDR3 totals 14 residues. V was pared by 4 bases and J by 6 bases, with 14 bases between. CDR3 DNA: TGCGCCAGCAGTGGCGGCAGCCGCTTTGATACGCAGTATTTT. Its protein is CASSGGSRFDTQYF.

The chain carries TRBV7-9 and TRBJ2-7; D might be TRBD2 (6 bases). CDR1 and CDR2 (germline): SEHNR, FQNEAQ (reference sequence). The length of the CDR3 is 13 residues. V lost 1 base and J lost 2, with 6 bases in between. CDR3 nucleotide sequence: TGTGCCAGCAGCTTAGGGGAGGCCTACGAGCAGTACTTC. Its translation is CASSLGEAYEQYF.

In its sample, this clone was seen once. The chain recombines TRBV11-3 with TRBJ2-7; D uncertain. The germline V gene has CDR1 SGHNT and CDR2 YENEEA. The CDR3 is made up of 13 amino acids. V was trimmed by 6 bases and J by 0 bases, leaving 9 bases between them. CDR3 sequence reads: CASRGPSSYEQYV. The DNA of the CDR3 is TGTGCCAGCAGAGGGCCGAGCTCCTACGAGCAGTACGTC.

The chain couples TRBV29-1 to TRBJ2-1; D possibly corresponds to TRBD2 (6 bases). Trimming took off 5 bases at V and 8 bases at J, with 16 bases between the two ends. The germline V gene has CDR1 SQVTM and CDR2 ANQGSEA. This CDR3 has 13 residues. As DNA, the CDR3 is TGCAGCGTTAGAGGAGGGATTGGTGATGAGCAGTTCTTC. Translating it yields CSVRGGIGDEQFF.

In its sample, this clone was seen a few times. V gene TRBV5-1 combines with J gene TRBJ2-5, with a weak D call TRBD2 (6 bases). This CDR3 comprises 13 residues. V was shortened by 7 bases and J by 5 bases, with 15 bases between the two germline ends. The germline gives CDR1 SGHRS, CDR2 YFSETQ. CDR3: CASSMGGGETQYF. CDR3 in DNA: TGCGCCAGCTCCATGGGGGGAGGCGAGACCCAGTACTTC.

The J gene is TRBJ2-2, the V gene TRBV4-3, with a weak D call TRBD2 (6 bases). Deletions cut 1 base from V and 1 base from J, with 10 bases between. Germline CDR1 LGHNA, CDR2 YSLEER. The CDR3 runs 16 residues. The CDR3 coding sequence is TGCGCCAGCAGCCAAGGCGCCGGGAGGAACACCGGGGAGCTGTTTTTT. Encoded protein: CASSQGAGRNTGELFF.

A word on this clone: Other DNA sequences of this sample code for an identical CDR3. The chain is built from TRBV7-2 and TRBJ1-2; 10 bases align to TRBD1. Germline lookup yields CDR1 SGHTA and CDR2 FQGNSA. V lost 5 bases and J lost 6; bases outside the gene matches: 9. This CDR3 is built from 15 residues. The CDR3 region is CASSRSPGQGHGYTF. DNA of the CDR3: TGTGCCAGCAGCCGATCTCCGGGACAGGGGCATGGCTACACCTTC.

This chain joins TRBV6-5 and TRBJ1-2, with 7 bases that match TRBD1. Germline loops: CDR1 MNHEY, CDR2 SVGAGI. V lost 4 bases and J lost 8; bases outside the gene matches: 10. The CDR3 totals 14 residues. CDR3 residues: CASSSFDRAGGYTF. The CDR3 DNA follows: TGTGCCAGCAGTTCCTTCGACAGGGCTGGCGGCTACACCTTC.

The chain employs TRBV5-1 and TRBJ1-4, with unresolved D. Trimming stripped 2 bases from V and 0 bases from J, with 5 bases between. The CDR3 is 14 residues long. Germline CDR1 SGHRS, CDR2 YFSETQ. In DNA form, the CDR3 reads TGCGCCAGCAGCTTTTTGACAACTAATGAAAAACTGTTTTTT. Translating it yields CASSFLTTNEKLFF.

This rearrangement joins TRBV5-5 to TRBJ1-3; 9 nucleotides line up with TRBD1. The CDR3 sequence is 16 residues long. Trimming removed 4 bases from V and 4 bases from J; junction bases left unmatched: 9. Looked up from germline, CDR1 is SGHKS and CDR2 is YYEKEE (reference sequence). Here the CDR3 reads CASSPLTGGLGNTIYF. The CDR3 nucleotides are TGTGCCAGCAGCCCTTTGACAGGGGGACTAGGAAACACCATATATTTT.

This clone occurred once. The rearrangement links TRBV10-2 to TRBJ2-2; no definite D call. V gave up 3 bases and J gave up 8 bases, with 10 bases separating them. The length of the CDR3 is 13 residues. From germline, CDR1 is WSHSY and CDR2 SAAADI. CDR3 region: CASSENIGGELFF. As DNA, the CDR3 is TGCGCCAGCAGTGAAAACATTGGTGGGGAGCTGTTTTTT.

This clone showed up just a few times. The chain is built from TRBV7-8 and TRBJ2-1; unclear D gene. The CDR3 totals 14 residues. Germline-derived CDR1 and CDR2 are SGHVS and FQNEAQ. V lost 5 bases and J 10 bases, leaving 18 bases between the germline ends. The CDR3 region has the DNA TGTGCCAGCAGCCCCCCGGGCCGTGCAAACGAGCAGTTCTTC. Translation: CASSPPGRANEQFF. Complete variable domain (other parts from reference TRBV7-8 and TRBJ2-1): GAGVSQSPRYKVAKRGQDVALRCDPISGHVSLFWYQQALGQGPEFLTYFQNEAQLDKSGLPSDRFFAERPEGSVSTLKIQRTQQEDSAVYLCASSPPGRANEQFFGPGTRLTVL.

The V call is TRBV4-1, the J call TRBJ2-7; D call uncertain. Germline lookup yields CDR1 MGHRA and CDR2 YSYEKL. The V end lost 1 base, the J end lost 3 bases, and 10 bases lay between the germline ends. This CDR3 spans 14 amino acids. CDR3 amino acids: CASSQALLGYEQYF. The DNA for the CDR3 is TGCGCCAGCAGCCAAGCTCTCCTAGGCTACGAGCAGTACTTC.

This clone qualifies as medium-sized. The chain couples TRBV6-4 to TRBJ1-5; 9 bases map to TRBD1. Per the germline V gene, CDR1 is MRHNA and CDR2 is SNTAGT. V trimming: 11 bases; J trimming: 0 bases; junction bases outside the gene matches: 14. This CDR3 spans 17 amino acids. CDR3 in amino acids: CAGYRDRAFYSNQPQHF. CDR3 DNA sequence: TGTGCCGGGTACCGGGACAGGGCCTTTTATAGCAATCAGCCCCAGCATTTT.

The J gene is TRBJ1-2, the V gene TRBV2, with a tentative D call TRBD1 (6 bases). Germline assignment: CDR1 SNHLY and CDR2 FYNNEI. Between the trimmed V and J ends, which lost 8 bases and 3 bases, there was a span of 16 bases. This CDR3 has 14 amino acids. The CDR3 nucleotides read TGTGCCAGCTTCGGACAGACCGGCCACTATGGCTACACCTTC. Encoded protein: CASFGQTGHYGYTF. Filled out from reference TRBV2 and TRBJ1-2, the complete variable domain reads EPEVTQTPSHQVTQMGQEVILRCVPISNHLYFYWYRQILGQKVEFLVSFYNNEISEKSEIFDDQFSVERPDGSNFTLKIRSTKLEDSAMYFCASFGQTGHYGYTFGSGTRLTVV.

J is TRBJ1-1 and V is TRBV15; no firm D call. Deletions cut 0 bases from V and 7 bases from J, with 15 bases between. The CDR3 is 15 amino acids. Germline CDR1 is LNHNV and CDR2 is YYDKDF (reference sequence). CDR3 amino acids: CATSRDYRQTSEAFF. DNA for the CDR3: TGTGCCACCAGCAGAGACTACCGACAAACCAGTGAAGCTTTCTTT.

J is TRBJ1-5 and V is TRBV7-2, with TRBD1 identical over 7 bases. Germline CDR1 reads SGHTA; CDR2 reads FQGNSA. Germline trimming cut 0 bases from V and 7 bases from J; bases unmatched to any gene: 3. There are 14 residues in the CDR3. The CDR3 here is CASSLAGGGQPQHF. Written as DNA, the CDR3 is TGTGCCAGCAGCTTAGCAGGGGGCGGACAGCCCCAGCATTTT.

This clone was counted only a few times. The CDR3 here is CASGPGSNTEAFF. Here the CDR3 DNA reads TGTGCTAGTGGCCCCGGGTCGAACACTGAAGCTTTCTTT. The chain combines TRBV12-5 with TRBJ1-1; D is ambiguous. V was cut by 6 bases and J by 1 base, with 9 bases left in between. This CDR3 contains 13 residues. Looked up from germline, CDR1 is LGHNT and CDR2 is FRNRAP.

The rearrangement links TRBV7-2 to TRBJ1-5, with no clear D. The CDR3 is 13 amino acids. V lost 5 bases and J lost 7, with 12 bases in between. Germline assignment: CDR1 SGHTA and CDR2 FQGNSA. The CDR3 reads CASSPQASQPQHF. In nucleotides, the CDR3 is TGTGCCAGCAGCCCCCAAGCGAGCCAGCCCCAGCATTTT. Full variable domain (outside the CDR3, taken from reference TRBV7-2 and TRBJ1-5): GAGVSQSPSNKVTEKGKDVELRCDPISGHTALYWYRQSLGQGLEFLIYFQGNSAPDKSGLPSDRFSAERTGGSVSTLTIQRTQQEDSAVYLCASSPQASQPQHFGDGTRLSIL.